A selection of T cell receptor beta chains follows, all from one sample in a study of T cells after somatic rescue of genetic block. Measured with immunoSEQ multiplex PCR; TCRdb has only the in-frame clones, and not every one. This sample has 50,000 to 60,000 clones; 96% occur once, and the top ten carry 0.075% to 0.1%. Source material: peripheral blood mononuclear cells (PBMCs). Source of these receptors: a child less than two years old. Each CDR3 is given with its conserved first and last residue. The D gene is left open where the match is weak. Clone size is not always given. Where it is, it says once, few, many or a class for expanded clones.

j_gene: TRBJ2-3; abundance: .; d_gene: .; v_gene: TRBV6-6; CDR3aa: CASSYSGDTQYF; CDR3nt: TGTGCCAGCAGTTACTCCGGGGATACGCAGTATTTT
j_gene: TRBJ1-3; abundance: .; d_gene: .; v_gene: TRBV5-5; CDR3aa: CASSSGHSGNTIYF; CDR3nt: TGTGCCAGCAGCTCAGGACACTCTGGAAACACCATATATTTT
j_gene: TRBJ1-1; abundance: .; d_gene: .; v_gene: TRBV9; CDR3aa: CASSVEGGVTEAFF; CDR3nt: TGTGCCAGCAGCGTAGAAGGAGGGGTGACTGAAGCTTTCTTT
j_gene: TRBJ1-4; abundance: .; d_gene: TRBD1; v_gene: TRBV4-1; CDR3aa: CASSQDGRTGEEKLFF; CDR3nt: TGCGCCAGCAGCCAAGACGGGAGAACAGGGGAGGAAAAACTGTTTTTT
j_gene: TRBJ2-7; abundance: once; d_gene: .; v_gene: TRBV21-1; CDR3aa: CASSKDRVFYEQYF; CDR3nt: TGTGCCAGCAGCAAAGACAGGGTTTTTTACGAGCAGTACTTC
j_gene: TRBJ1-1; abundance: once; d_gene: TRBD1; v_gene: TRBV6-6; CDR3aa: CASKIGTGNTEAFF; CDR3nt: TGTGCCAGCAAAATAGGGACAGGGAACACTGAAGCTTTCTTT
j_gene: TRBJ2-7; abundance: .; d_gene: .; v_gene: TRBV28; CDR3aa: CASSPRLGGHEQYF; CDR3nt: TGTGCCAGCAGCCCCAGACTGGGGGGACACGAGCAGTACTTC
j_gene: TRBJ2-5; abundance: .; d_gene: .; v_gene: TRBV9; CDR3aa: CASSAGPQVAQYF; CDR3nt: TGTGCCAGCAGCGCGGGGCCCCAAGTGGCCCAGTACTTC
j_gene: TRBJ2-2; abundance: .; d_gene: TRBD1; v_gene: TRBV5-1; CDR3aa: CASSPGQGAGGGELFF; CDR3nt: TGCGCCAGCAGCCCAGGACAGGGGGCAGGAGGCGGGGAGCTGTTTTTT
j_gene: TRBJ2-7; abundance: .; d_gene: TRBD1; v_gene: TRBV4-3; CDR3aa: CASSQEGNRGEQYF; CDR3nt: TGCGCCAGCAGCCAAGAGGGGAACAGGGGCGAGCAGTACTTC
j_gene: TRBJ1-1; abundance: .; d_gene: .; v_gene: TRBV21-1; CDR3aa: CASSKAGERNTEAFF; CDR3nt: TGTGCCAGCAGCAAAGCTGGGGAGAGAAACACTGAAGCTTTCTTT
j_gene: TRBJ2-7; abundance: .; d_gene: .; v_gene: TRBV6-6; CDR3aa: CASSYAVISYEQYF; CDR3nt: TGTGCCAGCAGTTACGCGGTAATCTCCTACGAGCAGTACTTC
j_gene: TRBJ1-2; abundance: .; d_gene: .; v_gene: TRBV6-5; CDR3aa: CASSYAEGGPDGYTF; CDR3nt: TGTGCCAGCAGTTACGCGGAGGGGGGGCCCGATGGCTACACCTTC
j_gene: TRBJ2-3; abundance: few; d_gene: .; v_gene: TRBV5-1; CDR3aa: CASSSLIDREGDTQYF; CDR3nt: TGCGCCAGCAGCTCCCTCATCGACAGGGAGGGAGATACGCAGTATTTT
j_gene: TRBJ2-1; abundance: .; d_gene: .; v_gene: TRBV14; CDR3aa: CASSQGYTGLTYNEQFF; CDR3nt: TGTGCCAGCAGCCAAGGGTACACAGGGCTAACCTACAATGAGCAGTTCTTC
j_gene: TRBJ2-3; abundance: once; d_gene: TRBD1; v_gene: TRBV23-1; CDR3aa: CASSRLTGGGCGTDTQYF; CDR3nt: TGCGCCAGCAGTCGGCTGACAGGGGGCGGGTGTGGCACAGATACGCAGTATTTT
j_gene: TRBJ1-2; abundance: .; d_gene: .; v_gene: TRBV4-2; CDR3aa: CASSQGANYGYTF; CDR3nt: TGTGCCAGCAGCCAAGGCGCAAACTATGGCTACACCTTC
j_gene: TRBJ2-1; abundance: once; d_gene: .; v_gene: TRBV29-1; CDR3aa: CSVEDRGAYNEQFF; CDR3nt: TGCAGCGTTGAAGATCGGGGAGCCTACAATGAGCAGTTCTTC
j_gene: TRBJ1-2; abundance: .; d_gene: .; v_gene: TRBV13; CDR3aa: CASSPGRRNYGYTF; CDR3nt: TGTGCCAGCAGCCCGGGACGGAGGAACTATGGCTACACCTTC
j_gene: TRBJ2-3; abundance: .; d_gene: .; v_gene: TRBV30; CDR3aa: CAWSYGVTDTQYF; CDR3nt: TGTGCCTGGAGTTACGGGGTTACAGATACGCAGTATTTT
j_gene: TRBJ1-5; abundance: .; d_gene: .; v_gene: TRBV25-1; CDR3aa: CASSGQGNQPQHF; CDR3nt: TGTGCCAGCAGTGGACAGGGCAATCAGCCCCAGCATTTT
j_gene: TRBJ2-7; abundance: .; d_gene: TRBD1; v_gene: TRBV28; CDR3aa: CASSKLDREYDEQYF; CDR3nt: TGTGCCAGCAGCAAACTCGACAGGGAGTACGACGAGCAGTACTTC
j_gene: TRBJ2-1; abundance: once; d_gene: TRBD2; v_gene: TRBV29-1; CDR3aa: CSGGGQGGTSGSSYNEQFF; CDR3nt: TGCAGCGGAGGCGGGCAGGGCGGGACTAGCGGGAGCTCCTACAATGAGCAGTTCTTC
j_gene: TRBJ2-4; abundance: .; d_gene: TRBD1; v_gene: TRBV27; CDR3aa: CASSLRGTGKNIQYF; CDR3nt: TGTGCCAGCAGTTTAAGGGGGACAGGGAAAAACATTCAGTACTTC
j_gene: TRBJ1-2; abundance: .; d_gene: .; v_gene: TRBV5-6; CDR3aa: CASSLGQRGQNGYTF; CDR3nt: TGTGCCAGCAGCTTGGGACAGCGCGGACAAAATGGCTACACCTTC
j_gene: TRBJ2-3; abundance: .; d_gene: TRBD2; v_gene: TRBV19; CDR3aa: CASSIDRTSGRDTQYF; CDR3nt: TGTGCCAGTAGTATAGATCGGACTAGCGGGAGAGATACGCAGTATTTT
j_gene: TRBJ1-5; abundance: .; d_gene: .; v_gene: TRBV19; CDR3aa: CASSRGGLGNQPQHF; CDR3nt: TGTGCCAGTAGCCGCGGGGGGCTAGGCAATCAGCCCCAGCATTTT
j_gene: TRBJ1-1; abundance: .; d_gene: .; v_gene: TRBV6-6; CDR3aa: CASSLGGNTEAFF; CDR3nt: TGTGCCAGCAGTTTAGGGGGGAACACTGAAGCTTTCTTT
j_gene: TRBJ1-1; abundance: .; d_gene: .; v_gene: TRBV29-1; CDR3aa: CSVDRGPEAFF; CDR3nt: TGCAGCGTTGACAGGGGCCCTGAAGCTTTCTTT
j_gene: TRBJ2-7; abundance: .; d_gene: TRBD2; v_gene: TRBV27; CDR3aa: CASSFMSSGRYEQYF; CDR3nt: TGTGCCAGCAGTTTTATGTCTAGCGGGAGGTACGAGCAGTACTTC
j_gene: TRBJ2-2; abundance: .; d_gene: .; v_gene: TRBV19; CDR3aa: CASSEGAANTGELFF; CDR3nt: TGTGCCAGTAGTGAAGGGGCGGCGAACACCGGGGAGCTGTTTTTT
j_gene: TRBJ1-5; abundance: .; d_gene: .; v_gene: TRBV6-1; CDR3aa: CASRQGRGNQPQHF; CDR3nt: TGTGCCAGCAGACAGGGCAGGGGCAATCAGCCCCAGCATTTT
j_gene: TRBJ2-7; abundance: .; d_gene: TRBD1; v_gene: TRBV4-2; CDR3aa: CASSQDGTGFYEQYF; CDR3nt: TGTGCCAGCAGCCAAGATGGGACAGGGTTTTACGAGCAGTACTTC
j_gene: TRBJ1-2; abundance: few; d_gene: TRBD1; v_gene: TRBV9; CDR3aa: CASSGQGDGYTF; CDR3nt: TGTGCCAGCAGTGGACAGGGGGATGGCTACACCTTC
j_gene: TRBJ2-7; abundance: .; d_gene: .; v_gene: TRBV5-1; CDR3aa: CASSDGLTYEQYF; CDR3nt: TGCGCCAGCAGCGACGGACTGACCTACGAGCAGTACTTC
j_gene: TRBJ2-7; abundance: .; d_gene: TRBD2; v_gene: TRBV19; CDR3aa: CASSIIAGGNYEQYF; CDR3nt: TGTGCCAGTAGTATTATAGCGGGAGGGAACTACGAGCAGTACTTC
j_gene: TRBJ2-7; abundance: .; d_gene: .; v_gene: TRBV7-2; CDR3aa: CASSLWGEQYF; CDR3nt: TGTGCCAGCAGCTTATGGGGCGAGCAGTACTTC
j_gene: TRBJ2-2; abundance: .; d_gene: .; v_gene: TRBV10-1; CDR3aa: CASSEERPSALAGELFF; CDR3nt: TGCGCCAGCAGTGAGGAGCGGCCTTCTGCCCTGGCCGGGGAGCTGTTTTTT
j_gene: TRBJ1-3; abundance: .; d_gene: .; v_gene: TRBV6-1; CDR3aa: CASSESSSGNTIYF; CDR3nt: TGTGCCAGCAGTGAAAGCAGCTCTGGAAACACCATATATTTT
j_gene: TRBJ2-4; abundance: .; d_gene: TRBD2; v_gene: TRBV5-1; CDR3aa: CASSRGSGSKNIQYF; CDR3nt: TGCGCCAGCAGCCGCGGGAGCGGCTCCAAAAACATTCAGTACTTC
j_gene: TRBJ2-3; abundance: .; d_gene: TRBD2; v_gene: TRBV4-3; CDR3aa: CASSQLLAGRADTQYF; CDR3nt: TGCGCCAGCAGCCAGTTACTAGCGGGAAGGGCAGATACGCAGTATTTT
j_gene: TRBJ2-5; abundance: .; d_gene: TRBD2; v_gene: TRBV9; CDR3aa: CASSVGSGSFETQYF; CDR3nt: TGTGCCAGCAGCGTAGGTAGCGGGAGTTTCGAGACCCAGTACTTC
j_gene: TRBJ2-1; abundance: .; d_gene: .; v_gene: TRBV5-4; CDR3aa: CASSLVGRDNEQFF; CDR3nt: TGTGCCAGCAGCTTGGTAGGCAGGGACAATGAGCAGTTCTTC
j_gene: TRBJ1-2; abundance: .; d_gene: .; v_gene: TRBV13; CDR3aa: CASSLGTANYGYTF; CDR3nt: TGTGCCAGCAGCTTAGGGACAGCTAACTATGGCTACACCTTC
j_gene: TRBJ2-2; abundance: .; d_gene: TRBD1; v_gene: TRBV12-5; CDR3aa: CASGLRGLRTGELFF; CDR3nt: TGTGCTAGTGGTCTCAGGGGGTTGAGAACCGGGGAGCTGTTTTTT
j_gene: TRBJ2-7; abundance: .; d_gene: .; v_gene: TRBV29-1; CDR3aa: CSVATGRGDYEQYF; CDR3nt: TGCAGCGTTGCCACAGGGCGAGGGGACTACGAGCAGTACTTC
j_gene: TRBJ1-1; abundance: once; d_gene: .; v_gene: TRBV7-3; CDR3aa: CASSLTQNTEAFF; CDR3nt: TGTGCCAGCAGCTTAACACAGAACACTGAAGCTTTCTTT